The entry that follows covers one T cell receptor beta chain sequence. Its antigen is currently unknown. This entry comes from a study of OX40 agonist ivuxolimab in advanced cancers. Study overall: Ivuxolimab, an antibody that agonizes OX40 (CD134), was administered to the patients. At 75% to 90% male, the cohort had a mean age of approximately 60 years, ranging from 23 to 79. Overall study findings and caveats: Determination of antigen specificity was not performed for the expanded peripheral T cells. Nonresponders included some who also had low normalized T-cell clonal expansion.

Repertoires were generated with immunoSEQ multiplex PCR, while TCRdb's copy carries only in-frame clones and drops some. The data hold approximately 70,000 clones, with just over 90% observed a single time. V lost 5 bases, J lost 4 bases, and 14 bases lay in between. CDR1 SEHNR and CDR2 FQNEAQ come from the germline V gene (reference sequence). This CDR3 has 14 residues. The chain is built from TRBV7-9 and TRBJ1-1; no definite D call. This specimen was CD4+ or CD8+ T cells sorted from blood, taken in a trial of the OX40 agonist ivuxolimab. This receptor was identified in an adult with an advanced solid tumor such as melanoma, head and neck, liver or kidney cancer. CDR3 region: CASSPVVIITEAFF. DNA for the CDR3: TGTGCCAGCAGCCCTGTGGTAATCATCACTGAAGCTTTCTTT. Variable domain in full (rest from reference TRBV7-9 and TRBJ1-1): DTGVSQNPRHKITKRGQNVTFRCDPISEHNRLYWYRQTLGQGPEFLTYFQNEAQLEKSRLLSDRFSAERPKGSFSTLEIQRTEQGDSAMYLCASSPVVIITEAFFGQGTRLTVV.